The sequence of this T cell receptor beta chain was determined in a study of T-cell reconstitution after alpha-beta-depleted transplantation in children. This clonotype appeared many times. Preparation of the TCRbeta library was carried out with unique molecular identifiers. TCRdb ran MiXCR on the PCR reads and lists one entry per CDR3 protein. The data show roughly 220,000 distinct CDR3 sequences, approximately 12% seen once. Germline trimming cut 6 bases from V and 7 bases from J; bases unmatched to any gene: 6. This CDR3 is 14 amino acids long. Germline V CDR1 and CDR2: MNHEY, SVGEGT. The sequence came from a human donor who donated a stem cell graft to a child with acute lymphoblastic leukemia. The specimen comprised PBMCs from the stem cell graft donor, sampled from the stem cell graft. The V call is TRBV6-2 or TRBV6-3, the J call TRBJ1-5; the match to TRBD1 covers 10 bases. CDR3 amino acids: CASRRQGAGQPQHF. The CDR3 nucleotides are TGTGCCAGCAGACGACAGGGGGCCGGGCAGCCCCAGCATTTT.